Reported below is one TCR beta chain. The sample belongs to a study of T cells expressing NK-cell markers. TCR beta cDNA was generated via 5'RACE template switching incorporating UMIs. TCRdb reanalyzed the 5' RACE reads, giving one entry per CDR3 protein sequence and no DNA. The table lists just under 150,000 distinct CDR3 sequences. In germline, CDR1 is SQVTM, CDR2 ANQGSEA. The CDR3 runs 15 residues. The sequenced sample was blood T cells: a sorted CD56 or NKG2C T cell subset, CD4+ or CD8+ T cells, or bulk PBMC T cells (not recorded which). The chain recombines TRBV29-1 with TRBJ1-2; the TCRdb D gene call, TRBD1, has no DNA to confirm it. The source of this sequence is a man younger than 35 in good health. The CDR3 is CSVEDPGSAYYGYTF.